These 24 T cell receptor beta chains came from one sample sequenced in a study of OX40 agonist ivuxolimab in advanced cancers. Profiled with immunoSEQ multiplex PCR; TCRdb holds only in-frame clones, not every one. The repertoire holds 100,000 or so clones, with approximately 90% as singletons. Sequenced material: CD4+ or CD8+ T cells sorted from blood, taken in a trial of the OX40 agonist ivuxolimab. These receptor sequences come from an adult with an advanced solid tumor such as melanoma, head and neck, liver or kidney cancer.

The V call is TRBV28, the J call TRBJ1-3; D not resolved. The ends were cut back, 6 bases at V and 0 bases at J, with 9 bases in the middle. Germline CDR1 reads MDHEN; CDR2 reads SYDVKM. The CDR3 has 14 residues. CDR3 DNA: TGTGCCAGCAGGAGAGGCAGCTCTGGAAACACCATATATTTT. Translated: CASRRGSSGNTIYF.

V gene TRBV30 combines with J gene TRBJ2-1; D possibly corresponds to TRBD1 (5 bases). The CDR3 is 12 residues long. Germline V gene lookup returns CDR1 GTSNPN and CDR2 SVGIG (reference sequence). Trimming took 2 bases from V and 5 from J, leaving 7 bases between them. The CDR3 loop reads CAWSQDNNEQFF. The CDR3 DNA follows: TGTGCCTGGAGTCAGGACAACAATGAGCAGTTCTTC.

This chain links TRBV5-1 with TRBJ2-5; the match to TRBD1 covers 9 bases. Germline CDR1 SGHRS, CDR2 YFSETQ. There are 15 residues in the CDR3. Trimming cost V 2 bases and J 5 bases; bases outside gene matches: 7. Here the CDR3 reads CASSFSGTGRETQYF. The DNA for the CDR3 is TGCGCCAGCAGCTTCTCCGGGACAGGGAGGGAGACCCAGTACTTC.

For this clone: Other DNA sequences from this sample encode an identical CDR3 as well. V is TRBV28 and J is TRBJ2-7; D might be TRBD1 (8 bases). CDR1 and CDR2 from the germline V gene are MDHEN and SYDVKM. The CDR3 is made up of 14 amino acids. V was clipped by 6 bases and J by 0 bases, with 12 bases between them. CDR3 sequence reads: CASRGGTGSYEQYF. The CDR3 DNA sequence: TGTGCCAGCAGGGGGGGGACAGGCTCCTACGAGCAGTACTTC.

This rearrangement joins TRBV23-1 to TRBJ2-5, with 16 bases aligning to TRBD2. TRBV23-1 is an ORF for which the function is uncertain. CDR3 size: 17 residues. V was clipped by 3 bases and J by 2 bases; unmatched bases: 3. The CDR3 DNA reads TGCGCCAGCAGTCAGGGACTAGCGGGAGGGGGGCAAGAGACCCAGTACTTC. Translated, it gives CASSQGLAGGGQETQYF.

The chain has TRBV9 and TRBJ2-2; D is unresolved. Germline CDR1 reads SGDLS; CDR2 reads YYNGEE. V was trimmed by 0 bases and J by 1 base, leaving 13 bases between them. The CDR3 is made up of 17 amino acids. The CDR3 loop reads CASSVVPRSKNTGELFF. CDR3 bases: TGTGCCAGCAGCGTAGTTCCGCGGAGCAAGAACACCGGGGAGCTGTTTTTT.

V gene TRBV28 combines with J gene TRBJ2-2, with D possibly matching TRBD2 (5 bases). V lost 10 bases, J lost 1 base, and 13 bases lay in between. Germline CDR1 and CDR2: MDHEN and SYDVKM. This CDR3 comprises 14 residues. The CDR3 DNA reads TGTGCCATCAGAGGGAGCGGGAACACCGGGGAGCTGTTTTTT. Its protein product is CAIRGSGNTGELFF.

The V gene is TRBV6-5, the J gene TRBJ2-1; 8 nucleotides line up with TRBD2. The CDR3 has 15 residues. Trimming removed 6 bases from V and 4 bases from J; junction bases left unmatched: 8. The germline CDR1 and CDR2 sequences are MNHEY and SVGAGI. CDR3 DNA: TGTGCCAGCAGCTTAAGCGGGAGAGGGTACAATGAGCAGTTCTTC. Its protein product is CASSLSGRGYNEQFF.

The J gene is TRBJ2-7, the V gene TRBV4-2, with 14 bases that match TRBD2. V trimming: 5 bases; J trimming: 4 bases; junction bases outside the gene matches: 7. CDR1 is LGHNA and CDR2 is YNFKEQ in the germline V gene. This CDR3 has 16 amino acids. The CDR3 is CASSEGLAGEAYEQYF. The CDR3 bases are TGTGCCAGCAGCGAGGGACTAGCGGGAGAGGCTTACGAGCAGTACTTC.

The chain employs TRBV27 and TRBJ1-2; no clear D gene. Trimming cost V 1 base and J 2 bases, with 8 bases left between them. Germline V gene sequence: CDR1 MNHEY, CDR2 SMNVEV (reference sequence). The CDR3 covers 14 residues. The CDR3 DNA sequence: TGTGCCAGCAGTTTATACCCAGGCAACTATGGCTACACCTTC. Its protein is CASSLYPGNYGYTF.

DNA for the CDR3: TGCGCCAGCACAGTACAGGGTGTCGGGGAGCAGTACTTC. The encoded protein is CASTVQGVGEQYF. The chain combines TRBV5-1 with TRBJ2-7; tentatively, D is TRBD1 (6 bases). The CDR3 has 13 residues. Between the trimmed V and J ends, which lost 6 bases and 7 bases, there was a span of 17 bases. The germline CDR1 and CDR2 sequences are SGHRS and YFSETQ.

This rearrangement joins TRBV19 to TRBJ2-5; D is ambiguous. This CDR3 comprises 14 residues. V dropped 0 bases and J dropped 1 base, with 6 bases sitting between them. The V gene's germline CDR1 is LNHDA and CDR2 SQIVND (reference sequence). The CDR3 reads CASSIDPVQETQYF. The DNA of the CDR3 is TGTGCCAGTAGTATAGACCCTGTCCAAGAGACCCAGTACTTC.

The V gene is TRBV27, the J gene TRBJ2-2, with D uncertain. Trimming cost V 6 bases and J 3 bases, with 17 bases left between them. The germline CDR1 and CDR2 sequences are MNHEY and SMNVEV (reference sequence). The CDR3 is 16 residues long. CDR3 nucleotide sequence: TGTGCCAGCAGCCACGGGCTACGCCCAGACACCGGGGAGCTGTTTTTT. Translated: CASSHGLRPDTGELFF.

CDR3 nucleotides: TGTGCCAGCACCACAGCGTTTTATACGCAGTATTTT. This translates into CASTTAFYTQYF. The rearrangement links TRBV28 to TRBJ2-3, with D uncertain. The V and J ends lost 7 bases and 7 bases respectively, with 12 bases between them. Germline CDR1 is MDHEN and CDR2 is SYDVKM. The CDR3 runs 12 residues.

This rearrangement joins TRBV27 to TRBJ1-1; D is possibly TRBD1 (5 bases). The CDR3 totals 11 residues. In germline, CDR1 is MNHEY, CDR2 SMNVEV (reference sequence). Trimming cost V 2 bases and J 11 bases, with 9 bases left between them. CDR3 in amino acids: CASSLAGHAFF. The CDR3 DNA is TGTGCCAGCAGTTTAGCGGGGCATGCTTTCTTT.

The rearrangement joins TRBV18 to TRBJ1-3; D call uncertain. V shed 0 bases and J shed 0 bases, with 9 bases lying between them. The CDR3 totals 16 residues. The germline gives CDR1 KGHSH, CDR2 LQKENI. The chain's CDR3 is CASSPPRFYSGNTIYF. CDR3 sequence (DNA): TGTGCCAGCTCACCACCGAGGTTTTACTCTGGAAACACCATATATTTT.

The rearrangement links TRBV2 to TRBJ2-1; TRBD2 is a possible D gene (5 bases). The CDR3 contains 15 residues. Trimming stripped 6 bases from V and 3 bases from J, with 15 bases between. Germline V gives CDR1 SNHLY, CDR2 FYNNEI. The CDR3 DNA reads TGTGCCAGCAGGCCCCTGGTCGGGAACTACAATGAGCAGTTCTTC. It yields the protein CASRPLVGNYNEQFF.

The chain joins TRBV7-3 to TRBJ1-3, with 8 bases matching TRBD1. J lost 6 bases, V lost 2 bases, and 3 bases had no gene match. The CDR3 spans 14 residues. Germline V gives CDR1 SGHTA, CDR2 FQGTGA. The CDR3 sequence is CASSLQGALNTIYF. CDR3 coding DNA: TGTGCCAGCAGCTTACAGGGGGCGTTAAACACCATATATTTT.

The J gene is TRBJ2-2, the V gene TRBV9, with TRBD2 identical over 12 bases. With V trimmed by 6 bases and J by 2 bases, 5 bases remained unmatched. The germline gives CDR1 SGDLS, CDR2 YYNGEE. The CDR3 length is 16 residues. The CDR3 is CASTPSGRANTGELFF. The CDR3 nucleotides read TGTGCCAGCACCCCTAGCGGGAGGGCAAACACCGGGGAGCTGTTTTTT.

In DNA form, the CDR3 reads TGCGCCAGCAGCCAAGCCGGGACAGCAAATTCACCCCTCCACTTT. Translation: CASSQAGTANSPLHF. V usage is TRBV4-1 and J usage is TRBJ1-6; 7 bases are shared with TRBD1. This CDR3 is 15 amino acids long. Germline V gene lookup returns CDR1 MGHRA and CDR2 YSYEKL. V lost 1 base and J lost 7; bases outside the gene matches: 4.

The J gene is TRBJ1-1, the V gene TRBV5-1; tentatively, D is TRBD1 (6 bases). This CDR3 is built from 14 residues. Germline values: CDR1 SGHRS, CDR2 YFSETQ. The V and J ends lost 5 bases and 0 bases respectively, with 11 bases between them. This CDR3 reads CASSGQNMNTEAFF. CDR3 DNA: TGCGCCAGCAGTGGACAGAACATGAACACTGAAGCTTTCTTT.

The gene calls are TRBV7-3 and TRBJ1-3; TRBD1 might be the D (5 bases). CDR1 is SGHTA and CDR2 is FQGTGA in the germline V gene. This CDR3 contains 13 residues. Trimming shortened V by 5 bases and J by 8 bases, and 13 bases separated the two germline ends. The CDR3 nucleotides are TGTGCCAGCAGCCTCGCCTTGGGGGACACCATATATTTT. It codes for CASSLALGDTIYF.

The rearrangement joins TRBV12-5 to TRBJ2-5; 7 positions match TRBD2. V shed 7 bases and J 2 bases; nucleotides not matched to a gene: 10. CDR3 length equals 15 residues. Per germline, CDR1 LGHNT and CDR2 FRNRAP. CDR3 DNA: TGTGCTAGTGCAAAAGGGGAGGGCCCACAAGAGACCCAGTACTTC. Translated, it gives CASAKGEGPQETQYF.

The chain combines TRBV19 with TRBJ2-7, with 9 nucleotides matching TRBD2. The CDR3 length is 14 residues. J gave up 3 bases and V 5 bases, and 5 bases lay outside the gene matches. CDR1 and CDR2 (germline): LNHDA, SQIVND (reference sequence). For the CDR3, the DNA is TGTGCCAGTAGTTCGACTAGCGGCAACTACGAGCAGTACTTC. It translates to CASSSTSGNYEQYF.